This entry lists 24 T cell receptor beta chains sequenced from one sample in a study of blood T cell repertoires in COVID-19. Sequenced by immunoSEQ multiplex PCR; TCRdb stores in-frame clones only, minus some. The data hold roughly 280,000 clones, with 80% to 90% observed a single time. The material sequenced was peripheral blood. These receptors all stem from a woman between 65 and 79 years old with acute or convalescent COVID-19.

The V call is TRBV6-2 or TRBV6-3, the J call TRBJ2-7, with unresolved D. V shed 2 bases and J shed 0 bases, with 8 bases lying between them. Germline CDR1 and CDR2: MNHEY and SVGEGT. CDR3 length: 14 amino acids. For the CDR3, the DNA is TGTGCCAGCAGTTACGGCCAGGCCTCCTACGAGCAGTACTTC. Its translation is CASSYGQASYEQYF.

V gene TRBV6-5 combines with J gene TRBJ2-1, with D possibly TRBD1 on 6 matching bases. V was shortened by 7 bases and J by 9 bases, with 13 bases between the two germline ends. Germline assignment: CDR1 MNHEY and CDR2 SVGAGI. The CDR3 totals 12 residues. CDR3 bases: TGTGCCAGCACCACAGGGTATGGTGAGCAGTTCTTC. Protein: CASTTGYGEQFF.

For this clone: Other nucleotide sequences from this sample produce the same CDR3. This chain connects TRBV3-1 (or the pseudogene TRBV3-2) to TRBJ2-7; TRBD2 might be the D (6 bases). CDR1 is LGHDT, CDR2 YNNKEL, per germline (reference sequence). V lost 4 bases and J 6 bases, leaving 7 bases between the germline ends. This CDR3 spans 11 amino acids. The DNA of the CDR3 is TGTGCCAGCAGCCGAGCGGGCGAGCAGTACTTC. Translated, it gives CASSRAGEQYF.

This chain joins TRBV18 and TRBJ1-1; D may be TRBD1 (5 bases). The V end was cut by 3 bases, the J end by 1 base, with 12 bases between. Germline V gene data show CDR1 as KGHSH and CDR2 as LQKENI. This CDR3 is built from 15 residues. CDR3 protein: CASSPQGSANTEAFF. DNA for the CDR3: TGTGCCAGCTCACCTCAGGGATCCGCGAACACTGAAGCTTTCTTT. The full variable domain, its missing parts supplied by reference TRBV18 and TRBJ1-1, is NAGVMQNPRHLVRRRGQEARLRCSPMKGHSHVYWYRQLPEEGLKFMVYLQKENIIDESGMPKERFSAEFPKEGPSILRIQQVVRGDSAAYFCASSPQGSANTEAFFGQGTRLTVV.

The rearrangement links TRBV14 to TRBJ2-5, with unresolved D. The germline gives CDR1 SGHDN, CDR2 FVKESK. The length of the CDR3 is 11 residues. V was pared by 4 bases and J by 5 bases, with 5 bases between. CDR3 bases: TGTGCCAGCAGCCTGGAGGAGACCCAGTACTTC. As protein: CASSLEETQYF. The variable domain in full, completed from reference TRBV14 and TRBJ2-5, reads EAGVTQFPSHSVIEKGQTVTLRCDPISGHDNLYWYRRVMGKEIKFLLHFVKESKQDESGMPNNRFLAERTGGTYSTLKVQPAELEDSGVYFCASSLEETQYFGPGTRLLVL.

Here the CDR3 reads CASSKVNYEQYF. The CDR3 DNA follows: TGTGCCAGCAGCAAAGTCAACTACGAGCAGTACTTC. This chain uses TRBV21-1 with TRBJ2-7; TRBD1, the table's D call, was not compared with the DNA. TRBV21-1 is noted as a pseudogene. The CDR3 runs to 12 residues.

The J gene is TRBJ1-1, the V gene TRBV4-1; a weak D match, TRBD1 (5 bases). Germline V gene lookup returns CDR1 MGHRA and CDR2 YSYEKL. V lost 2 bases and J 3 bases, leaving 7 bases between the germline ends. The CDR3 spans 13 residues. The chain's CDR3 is CASSQQGYTEAFF. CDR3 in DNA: TGCGCCAGCAGCCAACAGGGCTACACTGAAGCTTTCTTT.

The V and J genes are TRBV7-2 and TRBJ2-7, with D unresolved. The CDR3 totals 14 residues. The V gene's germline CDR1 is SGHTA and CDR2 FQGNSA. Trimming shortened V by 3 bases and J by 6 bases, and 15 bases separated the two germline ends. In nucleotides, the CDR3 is TGTGCCAGCAGCTTGCCTCTGTCACCGGGCGAGCAGTACTTC. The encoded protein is CASSLPLSPGEQYF.

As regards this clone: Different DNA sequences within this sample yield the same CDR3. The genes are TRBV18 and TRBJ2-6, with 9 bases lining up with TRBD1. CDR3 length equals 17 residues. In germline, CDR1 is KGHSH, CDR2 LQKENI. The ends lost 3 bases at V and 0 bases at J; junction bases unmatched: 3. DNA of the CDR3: TGTGCCAGCTCACCGGGGACAGGGCTCTCTGGGGCCAACGTCCTGACTTTC. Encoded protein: CASSPGTGLSGANVLTF.

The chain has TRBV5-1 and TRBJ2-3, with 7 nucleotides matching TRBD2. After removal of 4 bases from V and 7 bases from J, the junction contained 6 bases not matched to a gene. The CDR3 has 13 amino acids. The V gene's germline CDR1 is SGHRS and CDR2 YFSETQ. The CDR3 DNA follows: TGCGCCAGCAGCCCGGGGGGTGGTTATACGCAGTATTTT. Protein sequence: CASSPGGGYTQYF.

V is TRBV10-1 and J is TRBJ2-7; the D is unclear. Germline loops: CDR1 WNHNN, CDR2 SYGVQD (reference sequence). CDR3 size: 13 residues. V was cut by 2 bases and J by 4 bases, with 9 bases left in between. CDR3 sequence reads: CASSEGRSYEQYF. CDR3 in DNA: TGCGCCAGCAGTGAGGGCAGGTCATACGAGCAGTACTTC.

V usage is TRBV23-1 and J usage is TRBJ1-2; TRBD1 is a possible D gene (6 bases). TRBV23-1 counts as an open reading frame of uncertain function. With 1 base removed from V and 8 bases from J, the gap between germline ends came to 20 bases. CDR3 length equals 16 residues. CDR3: CASSQWGWGRGRGYTF. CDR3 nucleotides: TGCGCCAGCAGTCAATGGGGATGGGGCAGGGGACGCGGCTACACCTTC.

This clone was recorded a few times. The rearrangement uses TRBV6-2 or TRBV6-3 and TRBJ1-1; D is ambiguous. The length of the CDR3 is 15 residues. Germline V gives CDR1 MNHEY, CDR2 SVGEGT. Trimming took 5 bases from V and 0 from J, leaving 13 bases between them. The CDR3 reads CASSSLGAMNTEAFF. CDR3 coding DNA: TGTGCCAGCAGTAGCCTCGGTGCAATGAACACTGAAGCTTTCTTT.

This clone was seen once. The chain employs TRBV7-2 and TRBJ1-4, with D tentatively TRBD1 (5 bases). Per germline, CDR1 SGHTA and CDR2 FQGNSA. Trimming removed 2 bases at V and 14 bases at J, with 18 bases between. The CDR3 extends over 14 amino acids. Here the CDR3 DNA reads TGTGCCAGCAGCTTAAGTGTGGGGGGAAGGGACCTGTTTTTT. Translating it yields CASSLSVGGRDLFF.

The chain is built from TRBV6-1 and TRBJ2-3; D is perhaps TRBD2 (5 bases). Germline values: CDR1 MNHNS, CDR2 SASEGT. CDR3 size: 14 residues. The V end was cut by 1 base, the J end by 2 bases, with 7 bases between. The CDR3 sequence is CASSEGGLTDTQYF. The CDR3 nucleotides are TGTGCCAGCAGTGAAGGAGGGCTCACAGATACGCAGTATTTT.

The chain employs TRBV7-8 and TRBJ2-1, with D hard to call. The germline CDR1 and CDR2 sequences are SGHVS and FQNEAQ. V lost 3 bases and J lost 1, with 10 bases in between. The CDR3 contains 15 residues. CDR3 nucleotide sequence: TGTGCCAGCAGCTTTAGGAGTCCTTCCTACAATGAGCAGTTCTTC. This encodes CASSFRSPSYNEQFF.

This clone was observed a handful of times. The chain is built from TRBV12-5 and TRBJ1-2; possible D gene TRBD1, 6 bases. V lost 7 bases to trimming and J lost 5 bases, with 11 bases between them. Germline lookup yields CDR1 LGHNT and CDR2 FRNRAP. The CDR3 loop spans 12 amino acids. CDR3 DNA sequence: TGTGCTAGTGCCCCCGGACAGTATGGCTACACCTTC. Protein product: CASAPGQYGYTF.

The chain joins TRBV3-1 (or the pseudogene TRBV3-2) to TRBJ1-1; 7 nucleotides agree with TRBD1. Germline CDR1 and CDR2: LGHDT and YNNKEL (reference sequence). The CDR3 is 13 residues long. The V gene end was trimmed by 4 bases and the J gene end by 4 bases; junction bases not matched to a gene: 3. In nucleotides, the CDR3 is TGTGCCAGCAGCCCGCAGGGGGGCACTGAAGCTTTCTTT. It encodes CASSPQGGTEAFF.

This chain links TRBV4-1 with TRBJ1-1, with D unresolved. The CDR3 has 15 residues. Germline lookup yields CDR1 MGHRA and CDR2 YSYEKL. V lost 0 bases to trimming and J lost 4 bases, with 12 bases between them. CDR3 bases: TGCGCCAGCAGCCAAGAGTCACGGGGTTCCACTGAAGCTTTCTTT. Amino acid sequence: CASSQESRGSTEAFF.

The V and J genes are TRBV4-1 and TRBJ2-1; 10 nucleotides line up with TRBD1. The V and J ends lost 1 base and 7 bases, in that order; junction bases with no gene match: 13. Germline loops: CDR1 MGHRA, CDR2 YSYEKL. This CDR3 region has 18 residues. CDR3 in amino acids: CASSQAEGGTGVLNEQFF. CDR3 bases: TGCGCCAGCAGCCAAGCGGAAGGGGGGACAGGGGTCCTAAATGAGCAGTTCTTC.

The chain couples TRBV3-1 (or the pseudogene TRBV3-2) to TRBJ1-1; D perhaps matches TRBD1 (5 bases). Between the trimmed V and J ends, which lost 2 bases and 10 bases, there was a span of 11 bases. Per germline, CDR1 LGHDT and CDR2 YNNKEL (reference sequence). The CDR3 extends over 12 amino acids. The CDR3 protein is CASSQNAGGAFF. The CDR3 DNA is TGTGCCAGCAGCCAAAACGCCGGGGGAGCTTTCTTT.

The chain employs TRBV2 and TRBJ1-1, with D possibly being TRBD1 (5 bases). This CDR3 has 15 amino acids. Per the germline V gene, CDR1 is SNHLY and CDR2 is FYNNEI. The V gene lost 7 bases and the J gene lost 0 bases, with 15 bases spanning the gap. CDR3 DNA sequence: TGTGCCAGCACTAAAGGGGCAGACTTGAACACTGAAGCTTTCTTT. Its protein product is CASTKGADLNTEAFF.

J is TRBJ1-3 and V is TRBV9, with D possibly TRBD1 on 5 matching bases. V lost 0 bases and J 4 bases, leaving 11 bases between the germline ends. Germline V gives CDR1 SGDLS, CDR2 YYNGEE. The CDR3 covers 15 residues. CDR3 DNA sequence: TGTGCCAGCAGCGTAGGCCTGGGGGGAGGAAACACCATATATTTT. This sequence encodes CASSVGLGGGNTIYF.

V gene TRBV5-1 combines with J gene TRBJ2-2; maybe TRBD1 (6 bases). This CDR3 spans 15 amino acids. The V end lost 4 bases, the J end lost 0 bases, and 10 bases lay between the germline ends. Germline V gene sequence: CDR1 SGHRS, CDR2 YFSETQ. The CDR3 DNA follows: TGCGCCAGCAGCAAGGGACACGCGAACACCGGGGAGCTGTTTTTT. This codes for CASSKGHANTGELFF.